A single sample is the source of the 3 T cell receptor beta chains below, sequenced in a study of spatial heterogeneity in lung cancer. TCRdb processed the 5' RACE reads anew with MiXCR; each CDR3 protein has one entry. Among more than 80,000 distinct CDR3 sequences listed, approximately 12% were seen once. Time point reported: sample taken at primary tumor resection. Tumor, nontumor lung or frozen PBMC supplied whole RNA, sequenced without sorting. Sequenced material: PBMCs, taken at surgery. These TCRs come from a male donor with early-stage non-small cell lung cancer.

This clonotype was counted a few times. The gene calls are TRBV5-5 and TRBJ1-2, with a tentative D call TRBD1 (6 bases). V lost 4 bases and J 3 bases, leaving 22 bases between the germline ends. Germline assignment: CDR1 SGHKS and CDR2 YYEKEE (reference sequence). CDR3 size: 17 residues. The CDR3 loop reads CASSTGTQLYLYYGYTF. DNA for the CDR3: TGTGCCAGCAGCACAGGGACCCAACTATACCTCTACTATGGCTACACCTTC.

This clonotype was seen only a few times. V usage is TRBV6-5 and J usage is TRBJ2-7; D is possibly TRBD1 or TRBD2 (6 bases each). The ends were cut back, 6 bases at V and 3 bases at J, with 15 bases in the middle. Germline V lookup: CDR1 MNHEY, CDR2 SVGAGI. The CDR3 length is 14 residues. The CDR3 DNA reads as TGTGCCAGCAGCCGGGACAAGGAGGGCTACGAGCAGTACTTC. Protein: CASSRDKEGYEQYF.

This clonotype was counted at least ten times. V and J are TRBV14 and TRBJ2-2; 8 bases are a match to TRBD1. In germline, CDR1 is SGHDN, CDR2 FVKESK. The CDR3 is 16 residues long. Trimming took 0 bases from V and 5 from J; bases not matched to a gene: 5. The CDR3 nucleotides are TGTGCCAGCAGCCAAGATGCAGGGGGCTGGACCGGGGAGCTGTTTTTT. Translating it yields CASSQDAGGWTGELFF.